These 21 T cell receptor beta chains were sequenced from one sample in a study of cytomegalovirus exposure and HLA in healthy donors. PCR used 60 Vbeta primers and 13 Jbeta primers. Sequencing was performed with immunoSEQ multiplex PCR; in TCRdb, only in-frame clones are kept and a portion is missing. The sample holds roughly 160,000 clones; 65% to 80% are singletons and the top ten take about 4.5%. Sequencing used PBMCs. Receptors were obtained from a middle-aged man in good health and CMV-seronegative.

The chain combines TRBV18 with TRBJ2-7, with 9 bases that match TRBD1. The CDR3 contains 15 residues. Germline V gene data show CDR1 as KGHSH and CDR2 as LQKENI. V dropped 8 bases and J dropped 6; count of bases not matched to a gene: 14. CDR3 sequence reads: CASAISGTGRSEQYF. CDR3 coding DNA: TGTGCCAGCGCCATCTCCGGGACAGGGCGTAGCGAGCAGTACTTC.

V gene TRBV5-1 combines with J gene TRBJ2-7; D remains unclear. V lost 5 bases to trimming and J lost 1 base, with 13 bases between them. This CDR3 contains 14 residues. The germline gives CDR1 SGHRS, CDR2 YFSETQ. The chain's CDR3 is CASRRLENSYEQYF. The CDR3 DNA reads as TGCGCCAGCAGGAGGTTGGAGAATTCCTACGAGCAGTACTTC.

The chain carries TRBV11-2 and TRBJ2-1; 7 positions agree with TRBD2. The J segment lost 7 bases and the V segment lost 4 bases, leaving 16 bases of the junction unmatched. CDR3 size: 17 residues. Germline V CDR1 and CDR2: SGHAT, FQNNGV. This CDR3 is CASSSGLGGGTGNEQFF. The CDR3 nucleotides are TGTGCCAGCAGCTCGGGCCTTGGGGGGGGTACGGGTAATGAGCAGTTCTTC.

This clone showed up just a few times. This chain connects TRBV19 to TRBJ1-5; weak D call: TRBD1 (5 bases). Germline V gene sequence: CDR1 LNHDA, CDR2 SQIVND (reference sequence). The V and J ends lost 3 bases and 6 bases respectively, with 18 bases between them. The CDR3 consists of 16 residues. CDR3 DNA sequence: TGTGCCAGTAGTATTATGGCTAAAGGAGGGACTCAGCCCCAGCATTTT. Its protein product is CASSIMAKGGTQPQHF.

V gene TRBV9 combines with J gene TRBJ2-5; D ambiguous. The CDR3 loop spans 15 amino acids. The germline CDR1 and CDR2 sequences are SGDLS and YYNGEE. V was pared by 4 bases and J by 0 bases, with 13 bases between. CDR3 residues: CASSPTYMYQETQYF. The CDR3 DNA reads TGTGCCAGCAGCCCTACTTATATGTACCAAGAGACCCAGTACTTC.

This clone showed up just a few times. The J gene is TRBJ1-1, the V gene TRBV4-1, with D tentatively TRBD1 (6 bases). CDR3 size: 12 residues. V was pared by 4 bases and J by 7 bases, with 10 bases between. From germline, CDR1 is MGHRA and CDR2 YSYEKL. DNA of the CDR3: TGCGCCAGCAGCCCTCTAGGGGGTGAAGCTTTCTTT. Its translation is CASSPLGGEAFF.

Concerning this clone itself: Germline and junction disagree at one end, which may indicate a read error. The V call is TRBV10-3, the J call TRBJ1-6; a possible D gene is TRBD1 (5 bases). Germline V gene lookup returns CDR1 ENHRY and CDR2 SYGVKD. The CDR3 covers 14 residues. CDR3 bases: TGTGCCAGCAGTTTTGGGGGGGAGGATTCACCCCTCCACTTT. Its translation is CASSFGGEDSPLHF.

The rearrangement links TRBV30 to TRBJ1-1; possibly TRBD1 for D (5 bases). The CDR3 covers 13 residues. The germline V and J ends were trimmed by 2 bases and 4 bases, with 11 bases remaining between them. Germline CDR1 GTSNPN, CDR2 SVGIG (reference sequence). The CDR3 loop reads CAWSSRGGTEAFF. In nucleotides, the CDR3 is TGTGCCTGGAGTTCGCGCGGGGGCACTGAAGCTTTCTTT.

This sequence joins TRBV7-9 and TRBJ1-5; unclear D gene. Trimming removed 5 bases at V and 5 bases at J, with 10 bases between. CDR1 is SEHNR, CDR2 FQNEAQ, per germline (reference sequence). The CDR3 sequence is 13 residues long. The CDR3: CASSPLSHQPQHF. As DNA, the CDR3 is TGTGCCAGCAGCCCTTTATCCCATCAGCCCCAGCATTTT.

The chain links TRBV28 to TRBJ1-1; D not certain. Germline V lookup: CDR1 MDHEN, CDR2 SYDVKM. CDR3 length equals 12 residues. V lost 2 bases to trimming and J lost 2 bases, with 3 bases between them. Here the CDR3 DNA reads TGTGCCAGCAGTTTAGTAAACACTGAAGCTTTCTTT. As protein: CASSLVNTEAFF.

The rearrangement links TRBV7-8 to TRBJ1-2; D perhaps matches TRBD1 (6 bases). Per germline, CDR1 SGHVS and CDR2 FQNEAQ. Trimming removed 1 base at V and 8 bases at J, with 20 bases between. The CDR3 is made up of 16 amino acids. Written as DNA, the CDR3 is TGTGCCAGCAGCTTAGGAAGTTTGGGGGGGCATCCGGGCTACACCTTC. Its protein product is CASSLGSLGGHPGYTF.

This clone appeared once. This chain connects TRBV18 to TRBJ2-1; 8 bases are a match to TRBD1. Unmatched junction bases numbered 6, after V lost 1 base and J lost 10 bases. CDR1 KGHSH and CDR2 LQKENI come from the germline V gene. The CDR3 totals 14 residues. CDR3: CASSPLPGGGEQFF. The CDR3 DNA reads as TGTGCCAGCTCACCACTTCCAGGGGGCGGGGAGCAGTTCTTC.

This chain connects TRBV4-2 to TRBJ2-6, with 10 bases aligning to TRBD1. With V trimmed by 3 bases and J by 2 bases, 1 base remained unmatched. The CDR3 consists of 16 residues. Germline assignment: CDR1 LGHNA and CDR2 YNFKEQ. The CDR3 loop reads CASSQGQGTGANVLTF. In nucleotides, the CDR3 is TGTGCCAGCAGCCAGGGACAGGGGACTGGGGCCAACGTCCTGACTTTC.

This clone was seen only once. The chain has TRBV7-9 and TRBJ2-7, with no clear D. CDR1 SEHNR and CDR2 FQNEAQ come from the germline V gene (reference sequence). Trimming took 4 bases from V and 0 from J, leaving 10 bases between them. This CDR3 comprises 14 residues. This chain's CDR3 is CASSSSQASYEQYF. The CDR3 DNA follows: TGTGCCAGCAGCTCCTCCCAGGCCTCCTACGAGCAGTACTTC.

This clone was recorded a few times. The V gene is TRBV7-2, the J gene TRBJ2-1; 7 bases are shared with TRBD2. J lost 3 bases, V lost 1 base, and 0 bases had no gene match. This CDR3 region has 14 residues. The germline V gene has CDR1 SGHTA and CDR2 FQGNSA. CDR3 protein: CASSLGEGYNEQFF. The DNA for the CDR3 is TGTGCCAGCAGCTTAGGGGAGGGCTACAATGAGCAGTTCTTC.

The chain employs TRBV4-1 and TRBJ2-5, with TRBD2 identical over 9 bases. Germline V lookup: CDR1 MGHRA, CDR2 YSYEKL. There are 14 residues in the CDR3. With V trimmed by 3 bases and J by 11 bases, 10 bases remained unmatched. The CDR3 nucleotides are TGCGCCAGCAGCCAGGCGGGGGGGCGCTGGGAGCAGTACTTC. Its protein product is CASSQAGGRWEQYF.

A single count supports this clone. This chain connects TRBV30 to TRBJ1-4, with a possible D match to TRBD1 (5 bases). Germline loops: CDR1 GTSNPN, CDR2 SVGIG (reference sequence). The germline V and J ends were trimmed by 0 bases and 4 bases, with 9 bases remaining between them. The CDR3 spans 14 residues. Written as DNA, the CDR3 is TGTGCCTGGAGTGTGTGGGGGGGTAATGAAAAACTGTTTTTT. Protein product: CAWSVWGGNEKLFF. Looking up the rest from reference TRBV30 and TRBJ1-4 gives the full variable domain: SQTIHQWPATLVQPVGSPLSLECTVEGTSNPNLYWYRQAAGRGLQLLFYSVGIGQISSEVPQNLSASRPQDRQFILSSKKLLLSDSGFYLCAWSVWGGNEKLFFGSGTQLSVL.

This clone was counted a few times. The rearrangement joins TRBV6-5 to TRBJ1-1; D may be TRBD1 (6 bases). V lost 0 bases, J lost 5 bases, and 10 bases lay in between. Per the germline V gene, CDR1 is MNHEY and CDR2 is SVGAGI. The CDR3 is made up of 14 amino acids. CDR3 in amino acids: CASSYSGRGTEAFF. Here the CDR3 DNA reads TGTGCCAGCAGTTACTCGGGGAGGGGGACTGAAGCTTTCTTT.

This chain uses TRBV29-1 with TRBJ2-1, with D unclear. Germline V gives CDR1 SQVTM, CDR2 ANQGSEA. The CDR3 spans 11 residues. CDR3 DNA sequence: TGCACCGCAGTAAGTTACAATGAGCAGTTCTTC. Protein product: CTAVSYNEQFF.

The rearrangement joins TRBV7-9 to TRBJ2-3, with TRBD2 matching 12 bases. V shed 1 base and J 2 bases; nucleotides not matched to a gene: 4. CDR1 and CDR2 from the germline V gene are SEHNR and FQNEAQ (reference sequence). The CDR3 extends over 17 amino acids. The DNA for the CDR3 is TGTGCCAGCAGCTTAGGCGGACTAGCGGGGACCACAGATACGCAGTATTTT. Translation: CASSLGGLAGTTDTQYF. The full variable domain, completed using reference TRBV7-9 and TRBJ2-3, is DTGVSQNPRHKITKRGQNVTFRCDPISEHNRLYWYRQTLGQGPEFLTYFQNEAQLEKSRLLSDRFSAERPKGSFSTLEIQRTEQGDSAMYLCASSLGGLAGTTDTQYFGPGTRLTVL.

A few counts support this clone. CDR3 DNA: TGTGCCAGTAGTATAGATCTAGCGGGTTCTGAAGCTTTCTTT. It codes for CASSIDLAGSEAFF. The chain has TRBV19 and TRBJ1-1, with no clear D. The germline V gene has CDR1 LNHDA and CDR2 SQIVND (reference sequence). V was shortened by 0 bases and J by 6 bases, with 11 bases between the two germline ends. The CDR3 extends over 14 amino acids.